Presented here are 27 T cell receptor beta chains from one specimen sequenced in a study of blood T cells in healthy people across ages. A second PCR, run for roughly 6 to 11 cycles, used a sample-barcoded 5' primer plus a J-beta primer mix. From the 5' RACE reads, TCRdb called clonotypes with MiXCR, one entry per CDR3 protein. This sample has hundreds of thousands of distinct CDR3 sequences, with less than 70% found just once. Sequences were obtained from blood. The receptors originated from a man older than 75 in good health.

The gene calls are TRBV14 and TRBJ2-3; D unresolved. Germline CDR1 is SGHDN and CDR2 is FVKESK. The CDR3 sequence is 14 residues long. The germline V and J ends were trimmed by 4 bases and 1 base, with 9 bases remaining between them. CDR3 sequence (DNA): TGTGCCAGCAGCCCCTGGGCCCGCACAGATACGCAGTATTTT. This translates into CASSPWARTDTQYF. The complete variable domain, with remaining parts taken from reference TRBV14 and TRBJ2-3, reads EAGVTQFPSHSVIEKGQTVTLRCDPISGHDNLYWYRRVMGKEIKFLLHFVKESKQDESGMPNNRFLAERTGGTYSTLKVQPAELEDSGVYFCASSPWARTDTQYFGPGTRLTVL.

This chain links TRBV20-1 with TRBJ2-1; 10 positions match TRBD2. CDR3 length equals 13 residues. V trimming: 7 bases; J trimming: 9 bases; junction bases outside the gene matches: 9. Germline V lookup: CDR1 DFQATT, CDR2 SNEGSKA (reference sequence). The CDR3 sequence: CSGSLAGVIEQFF. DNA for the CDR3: TGCAGTGGGAGCCTAGCGGGAGTCATTGAGCAGTTCTTC.

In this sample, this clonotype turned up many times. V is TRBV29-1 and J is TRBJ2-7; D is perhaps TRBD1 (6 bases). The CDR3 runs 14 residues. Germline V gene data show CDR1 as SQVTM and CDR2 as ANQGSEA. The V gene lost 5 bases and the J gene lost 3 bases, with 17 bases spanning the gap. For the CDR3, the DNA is TGCAGCGTTCTGACAGGATCCCTTGGCTACGAGCAGTACTTC. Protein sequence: CSVLTGSLGYEQYF.

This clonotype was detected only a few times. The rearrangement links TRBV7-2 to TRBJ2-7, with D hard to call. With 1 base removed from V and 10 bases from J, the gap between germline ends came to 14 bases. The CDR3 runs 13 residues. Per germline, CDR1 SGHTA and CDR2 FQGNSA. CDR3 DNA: TGTGCCAGCAGCTTAGACCCAGTCCCAGTACAGTACTTC. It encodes CASSLDPVPVQYF.

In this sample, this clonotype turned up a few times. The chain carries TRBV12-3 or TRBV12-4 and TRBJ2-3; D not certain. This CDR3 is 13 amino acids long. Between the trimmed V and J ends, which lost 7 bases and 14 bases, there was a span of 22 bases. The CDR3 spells CASNLGKGQRVYF. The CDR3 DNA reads TGTGCCAGCAATTTGGGGAAGGGTCAAAGGGTGTATTTT.

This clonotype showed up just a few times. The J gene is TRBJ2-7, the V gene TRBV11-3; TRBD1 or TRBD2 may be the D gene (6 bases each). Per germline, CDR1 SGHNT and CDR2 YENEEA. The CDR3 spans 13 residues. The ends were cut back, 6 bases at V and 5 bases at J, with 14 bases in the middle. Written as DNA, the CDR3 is TGTGCCAGCAGTTCTAGAGGGGGGAACGAGCAGTACTTC. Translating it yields CASSSRGGNEQYF. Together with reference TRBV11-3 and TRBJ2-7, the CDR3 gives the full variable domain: EAGVVQSPRYKIIEKKQPVAFWCNPISGHNTLYWYLQNLGQGPELLIRYENEEAVDDSQLPKDRFSAERLKGVDSTLKIQPAELGDSAVYLCASSSRGGNEQYFGPGTRLTVT.

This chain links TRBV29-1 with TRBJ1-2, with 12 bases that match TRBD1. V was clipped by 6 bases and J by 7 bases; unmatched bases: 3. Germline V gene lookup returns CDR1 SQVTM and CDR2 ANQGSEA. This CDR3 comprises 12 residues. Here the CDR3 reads CSVGTGGVGYTF. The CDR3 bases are TGCAGCGTAGGGACAGGGGGCGTTGGCTACACCTTC.

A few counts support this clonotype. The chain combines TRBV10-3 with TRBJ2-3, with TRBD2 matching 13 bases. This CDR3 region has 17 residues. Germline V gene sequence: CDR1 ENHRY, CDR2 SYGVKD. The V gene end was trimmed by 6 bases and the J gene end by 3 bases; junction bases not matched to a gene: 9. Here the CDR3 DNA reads TGTGCCATCAGGGATCGGACTAGCGGGAGTGGTACAGATACGCAGTATTTT. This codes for CAIRDRTSGSGTDTQYF.

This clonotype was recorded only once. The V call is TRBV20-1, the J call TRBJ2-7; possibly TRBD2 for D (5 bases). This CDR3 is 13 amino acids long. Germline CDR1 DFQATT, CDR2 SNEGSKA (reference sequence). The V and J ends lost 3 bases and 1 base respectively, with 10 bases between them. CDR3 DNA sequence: TGCAGTGCTAGTCCCGGGGTATCCTACGAGCAGTACTTC. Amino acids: CSASPGVSYEQYF.

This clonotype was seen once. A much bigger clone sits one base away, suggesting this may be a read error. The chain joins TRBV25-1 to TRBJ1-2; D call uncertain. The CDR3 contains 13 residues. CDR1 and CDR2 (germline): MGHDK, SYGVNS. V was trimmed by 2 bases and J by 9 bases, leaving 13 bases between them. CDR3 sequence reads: CASSEVQTGSYTF. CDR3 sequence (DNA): TGTGCCAGCAGTGAAGTCCAGACCGGTAGCTACACCTTC.

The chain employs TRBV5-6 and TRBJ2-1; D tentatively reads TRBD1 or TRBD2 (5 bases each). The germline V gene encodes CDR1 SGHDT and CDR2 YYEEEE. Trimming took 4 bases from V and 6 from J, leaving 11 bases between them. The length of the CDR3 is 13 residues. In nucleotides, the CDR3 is TGTGCCAGCAGCCCCGGGACCACCAATGAGCAGTTCTTC. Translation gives CASSPGTTNEQFF.

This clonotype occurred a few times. CDR3 region: CASSLARDHYGYTF. The CDR3 nucleotides are TGTGCCAGCAGCTTAGCCCGGGACCACTATGGCTACACCTTC. This rearrangement joins TRBV11-2 to TRBJ1-2; weak D call: TRBD1 (5 bases). Per the germline V gene, CDR1 is SGHAT and CDR2 is FQNNGV. Trimming pared 1 base from V and 3 bases from J, leaving 9 bases between. This CDR3 comprises 14 residues.

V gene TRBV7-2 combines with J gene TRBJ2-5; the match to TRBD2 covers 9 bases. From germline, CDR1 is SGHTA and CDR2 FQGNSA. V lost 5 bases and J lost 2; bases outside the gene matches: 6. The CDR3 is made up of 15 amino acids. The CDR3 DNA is TGTGCCAGCAGCCGAGGCGCGGGAGGGCAAGAGACCCAGTACTTC. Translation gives CASSRGAGGQETQYF.

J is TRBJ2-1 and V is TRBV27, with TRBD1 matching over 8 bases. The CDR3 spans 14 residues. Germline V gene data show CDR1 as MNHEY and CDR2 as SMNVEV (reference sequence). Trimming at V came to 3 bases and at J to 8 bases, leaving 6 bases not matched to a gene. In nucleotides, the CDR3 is TGTGCCAGCAGTTTTCGGACAGGGTATCATGAGCAGTTCTTC. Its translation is CASSFRTGYHEQFF.

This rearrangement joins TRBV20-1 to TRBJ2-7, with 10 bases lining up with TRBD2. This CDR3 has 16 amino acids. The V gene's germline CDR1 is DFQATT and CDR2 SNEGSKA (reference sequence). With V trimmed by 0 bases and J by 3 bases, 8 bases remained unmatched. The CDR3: CSARDISGGLRYEQYF. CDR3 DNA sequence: TGCAGTGCTAGAGATATTAGCGGGGGGCTGCGCTACGAGCAGTACTTC.

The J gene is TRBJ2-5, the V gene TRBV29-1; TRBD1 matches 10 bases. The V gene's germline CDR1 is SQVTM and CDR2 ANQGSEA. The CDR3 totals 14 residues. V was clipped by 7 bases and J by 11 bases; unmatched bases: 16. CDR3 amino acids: CSAQRDRGSHEQYF. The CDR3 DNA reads TGCAGCGCCCAAAGGGACAGGGGAAGCCATGAGCAGTACTTC.

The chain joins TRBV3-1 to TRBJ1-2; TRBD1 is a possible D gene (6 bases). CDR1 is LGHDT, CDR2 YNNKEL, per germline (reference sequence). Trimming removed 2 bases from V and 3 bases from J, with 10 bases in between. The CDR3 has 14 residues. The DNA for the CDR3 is TGTGCCAGCAGCCAAACAGGGCGAGACTATGGCTACACCTTC. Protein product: CASSQTGRDYGYTF.

This CDR3 reads CASSEGQVHGYTF. In DNA, the CDR3 is TGTGCCAGCAGTGAGGGGCAGGTCCATGGCTACACCTTC. This rearrangement joins TRBV2 to TRBJ1-2; tentative D call: TRBD1 (5 bases). The CDR3 is 13 residues long. Deletions cut 3 bases from V and 6 bases from J, with 11 bases between. The germline gives CDR1 SNHLY, CDR2 FYNNEI.

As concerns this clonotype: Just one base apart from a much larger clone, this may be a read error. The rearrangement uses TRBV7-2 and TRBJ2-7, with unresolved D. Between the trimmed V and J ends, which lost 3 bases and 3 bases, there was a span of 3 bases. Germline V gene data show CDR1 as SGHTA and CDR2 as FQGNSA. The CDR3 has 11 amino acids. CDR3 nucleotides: TGTGCCAGCAGCTTCGTCTACGAGCAGTACTTC. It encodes CASSFVYEQYF.

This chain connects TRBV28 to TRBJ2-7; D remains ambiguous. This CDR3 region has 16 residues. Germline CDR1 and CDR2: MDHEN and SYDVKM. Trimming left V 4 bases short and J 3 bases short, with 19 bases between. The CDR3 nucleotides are TGTGCCAGCAGTTCCTCCGCCGGCACAGCAGGCTACGAGCAGTACTTC. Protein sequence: CASSSSAGTAGYEQYF.

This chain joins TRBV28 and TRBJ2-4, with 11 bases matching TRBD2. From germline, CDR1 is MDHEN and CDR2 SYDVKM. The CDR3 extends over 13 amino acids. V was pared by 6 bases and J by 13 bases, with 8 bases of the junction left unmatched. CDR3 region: CASRVSGRGEQYF. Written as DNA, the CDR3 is TGTGCCAGCAGAGTTAGCGGGAGGGGGGAGCAGTACTTC.

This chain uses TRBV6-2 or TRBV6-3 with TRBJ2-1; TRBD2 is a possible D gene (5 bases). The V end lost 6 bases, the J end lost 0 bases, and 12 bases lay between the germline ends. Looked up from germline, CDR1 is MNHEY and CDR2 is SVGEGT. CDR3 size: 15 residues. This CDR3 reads CASSDGLSSYNEQFF. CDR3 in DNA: TGTGCCAGCAGCGATGGACTCAGCTCCTACAATGAGCAGTTCTTC.

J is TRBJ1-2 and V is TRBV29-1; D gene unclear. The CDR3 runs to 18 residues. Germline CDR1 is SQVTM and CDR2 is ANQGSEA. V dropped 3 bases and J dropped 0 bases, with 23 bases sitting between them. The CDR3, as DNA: TGCAGCGTTGACGAAGGTGGAGGATCCGGAGGTACTAACTATGGCTACACCTTC. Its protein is CSVDEGGGSGGTNYGYTF. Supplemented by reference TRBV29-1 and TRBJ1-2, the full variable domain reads SAVISQKPSRDICQRGTSLTIQCQVDSQVTMMFWYRQQPGQSLTLIATANQGSEATYESGFVIDKFPISRPNLTFSTLTVSNMSPEDSSIYLCSVDEGGGSGGTNYGYTFGSGTRLTVV.

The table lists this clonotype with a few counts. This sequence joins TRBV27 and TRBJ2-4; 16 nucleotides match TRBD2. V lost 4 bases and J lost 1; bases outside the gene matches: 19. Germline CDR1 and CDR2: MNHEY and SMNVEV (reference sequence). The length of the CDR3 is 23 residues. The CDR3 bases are TGTGCCAGCAGTTACTCGCCCCCGGGACTAGCGGGAGGGCGAGGATTTGCCAAAAACATTCAGTACTTC. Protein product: CASSYSPPGLAGGRGFAKNIQYF.

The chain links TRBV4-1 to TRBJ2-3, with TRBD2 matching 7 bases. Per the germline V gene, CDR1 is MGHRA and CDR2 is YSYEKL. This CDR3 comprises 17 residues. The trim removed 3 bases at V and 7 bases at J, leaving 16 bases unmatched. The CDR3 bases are TGCGCCAGCAGCCAGCTCATACTTAGCGGGTCCTCGTATACGCAGTATTTT. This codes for CASSQLILSGSSYTQYF.

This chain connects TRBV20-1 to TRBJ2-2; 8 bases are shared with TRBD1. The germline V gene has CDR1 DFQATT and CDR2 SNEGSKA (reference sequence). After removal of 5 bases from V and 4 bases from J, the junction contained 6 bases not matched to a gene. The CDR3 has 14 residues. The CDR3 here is CSAGLQGATGELFF. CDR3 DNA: TGCAGTGCTGGCCTTCAGGGGGCCACCGGGGAGCTGTTTTTT.

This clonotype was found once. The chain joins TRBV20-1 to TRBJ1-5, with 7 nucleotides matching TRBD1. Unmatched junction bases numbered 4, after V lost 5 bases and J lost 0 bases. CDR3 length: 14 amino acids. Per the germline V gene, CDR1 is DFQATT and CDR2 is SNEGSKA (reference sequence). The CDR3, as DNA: TGCAGTGCTGGCCAGGGGGATAGCAATCAGCCCCAGCATTTT. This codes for CSAGQGDSNQPQHF.